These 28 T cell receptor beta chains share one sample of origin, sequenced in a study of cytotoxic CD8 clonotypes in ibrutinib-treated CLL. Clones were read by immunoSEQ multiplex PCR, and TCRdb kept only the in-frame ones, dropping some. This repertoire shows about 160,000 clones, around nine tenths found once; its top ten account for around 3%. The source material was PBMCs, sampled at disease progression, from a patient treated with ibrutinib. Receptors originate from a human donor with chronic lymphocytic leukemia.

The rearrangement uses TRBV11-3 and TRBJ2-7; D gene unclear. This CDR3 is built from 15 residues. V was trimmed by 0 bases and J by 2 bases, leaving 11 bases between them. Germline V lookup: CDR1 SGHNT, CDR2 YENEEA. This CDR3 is CASSLDLKTTYEQYF. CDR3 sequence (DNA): TGTGCCAGCAGCTTAGATCTTAAAACCACCTACGAGCAGTACTTC. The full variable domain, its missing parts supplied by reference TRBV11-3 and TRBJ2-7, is EAGVVQSPRYKIIEKKQPVAFWCNPISGHNTLYWYLQNLGQGPELLIRYENEEAVDDSQLPKDRFSAERLKGVDSTLKIQPAELGDSAVYLCASSLDLKTTYEQYFGPGTRLTVT.

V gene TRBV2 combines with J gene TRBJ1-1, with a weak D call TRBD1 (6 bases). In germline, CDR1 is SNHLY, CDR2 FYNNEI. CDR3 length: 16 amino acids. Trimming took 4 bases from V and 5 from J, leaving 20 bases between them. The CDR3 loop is CASSGPQQGSWTEAFF. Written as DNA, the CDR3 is TGTGCCAGCAGTGGTCCCCAACAGGGAAGTTGGACTGAAGCTTTCTTT.

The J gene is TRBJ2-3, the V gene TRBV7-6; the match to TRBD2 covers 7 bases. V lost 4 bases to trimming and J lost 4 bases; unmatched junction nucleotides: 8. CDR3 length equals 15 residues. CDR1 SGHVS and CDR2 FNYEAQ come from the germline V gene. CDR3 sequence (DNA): TGTGCCAGCAGCTCGCCGACTAGCTTGTCAGATACGCAGTATTTT. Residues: CASSSPTSLSDTQYF.

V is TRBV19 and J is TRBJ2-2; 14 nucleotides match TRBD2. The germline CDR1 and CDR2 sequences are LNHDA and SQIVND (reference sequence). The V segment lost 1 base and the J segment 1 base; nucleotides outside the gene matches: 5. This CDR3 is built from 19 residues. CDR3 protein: CASSIVGLAGGVNTGELFF. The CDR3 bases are TGTGCCAGTAGTATAGTCGGACTAGCGGGAGGAGTGAACACCGGGGAGCTGTTTTTT. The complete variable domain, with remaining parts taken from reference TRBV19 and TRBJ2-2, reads DGGITQSPKYLFRKEGQNVTLSCEQNLNHDAMYWYRQDPGQGLRLIYYSQIVNDFQKGDIAEGYSVSREKKESFPLTVTSAQKNPTAFYLCASSIVGLAGGVNTGELFFGEGSRLTVL.

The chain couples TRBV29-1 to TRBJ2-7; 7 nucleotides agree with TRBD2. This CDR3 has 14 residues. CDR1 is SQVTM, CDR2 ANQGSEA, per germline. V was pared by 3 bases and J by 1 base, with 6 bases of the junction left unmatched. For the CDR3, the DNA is TGCAGCGTTGAGGGGCGGGAGTCTTCCTACGAGCAGTACTTC. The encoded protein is CSVEGRESSYEQYF.

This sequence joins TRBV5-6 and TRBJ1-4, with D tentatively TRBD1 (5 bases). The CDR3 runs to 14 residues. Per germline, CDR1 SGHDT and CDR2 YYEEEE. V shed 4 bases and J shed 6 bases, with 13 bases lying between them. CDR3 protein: CASSLGTGYEKLFF. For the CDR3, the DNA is TGTGCCAGCAGCCTCGGGACCGGTTATGAAAAACTGTTTTTT.

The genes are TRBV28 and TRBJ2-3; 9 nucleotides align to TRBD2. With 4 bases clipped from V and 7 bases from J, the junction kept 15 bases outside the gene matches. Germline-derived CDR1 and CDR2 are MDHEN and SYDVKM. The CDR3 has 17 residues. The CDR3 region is CASSSLAVAGAGHTQYF. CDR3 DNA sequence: TGTGCCAGCAGTTCGCTTGCGGTAGCGGGAGCGGGGCATACGCAGTATTTT.

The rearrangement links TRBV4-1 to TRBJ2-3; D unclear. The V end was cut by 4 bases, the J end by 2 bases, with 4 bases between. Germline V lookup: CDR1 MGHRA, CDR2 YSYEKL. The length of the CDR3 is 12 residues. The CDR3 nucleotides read TGCGCCAGCAGCCCATTCACAGATACGCAGTATTTT. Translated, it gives CASSPFTDTQYF.

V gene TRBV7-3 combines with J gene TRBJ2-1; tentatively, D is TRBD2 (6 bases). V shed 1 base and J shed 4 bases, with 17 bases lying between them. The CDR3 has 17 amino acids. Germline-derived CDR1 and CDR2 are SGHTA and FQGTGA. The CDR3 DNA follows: TGTGCCAGCAGCTTAATGGGGACCGGGGGAACTTACAATGAGCAGTTCTTC. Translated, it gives CASSLMGTGGTYNEQFF.

CDR3 DNA sequence: TGTGCCAGCAGGGATTCGGCTGGGAGCAATACGCAGTATTTT. This translates into CASRDSAGSNTQYF. The chain carries TRBV6-1 and TRBJ2-3; perhaps TRBD2 as D (5 bases). The CDR3 totals 14 residues. V was clipped by 6 bases and J by 7 bases, with 17 bases between them. CDR1 is MNHNS, CDR2 SASEGT, per germline.

The CDR3 sequence: CASSLLEWANTGELFF. CDR3 bases: TGTGCCAGCAGCTTATTAGAATGGGCGAACACCGGGGAGCTGTTTTTT. V gene TRBV7-8 combines with J gene TRBJ2-2, with D unresolved. In germline, CDR1 is SGHVS, CDR2 FQNEAQ. The length of the CDR3 is 16 residues. Trimming took 2 bases from V and 0 from J, leaving 10 bases between them.

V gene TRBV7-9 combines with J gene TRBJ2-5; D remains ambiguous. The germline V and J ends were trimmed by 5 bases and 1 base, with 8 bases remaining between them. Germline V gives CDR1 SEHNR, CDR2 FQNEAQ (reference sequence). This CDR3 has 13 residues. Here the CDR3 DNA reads TGTGCCAGCAGCCTCGGCAGCCAAGAGACCCAGTACTTC. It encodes CASSLGSQETQYF.

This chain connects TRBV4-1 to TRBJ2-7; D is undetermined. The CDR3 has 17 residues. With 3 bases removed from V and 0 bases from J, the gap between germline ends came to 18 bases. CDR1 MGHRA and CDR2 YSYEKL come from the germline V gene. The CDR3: CASSQQDKGQSSYEQYF. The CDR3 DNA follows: TGCGCCAGCAGCCAGCAAGATAAGGGTCAGAGCTCCTACGAGCAGTACTTC.

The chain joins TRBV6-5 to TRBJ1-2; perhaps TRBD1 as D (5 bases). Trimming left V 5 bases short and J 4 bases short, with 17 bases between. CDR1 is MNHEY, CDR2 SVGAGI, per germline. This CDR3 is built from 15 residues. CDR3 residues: CASSTPSSGSYGYTF. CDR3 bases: TGTGCCAGCAGTACCCCGTCTTCAGGGAGCTATGGCTACACCTTC.

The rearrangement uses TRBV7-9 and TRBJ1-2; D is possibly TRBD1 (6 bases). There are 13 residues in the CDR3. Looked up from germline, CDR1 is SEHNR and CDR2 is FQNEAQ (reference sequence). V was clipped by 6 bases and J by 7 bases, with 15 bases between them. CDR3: CASRLARGGGYTF. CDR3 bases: TGTGCCAGCAGACTCGCCAGGGGAGGTGGCTACACCTTC.

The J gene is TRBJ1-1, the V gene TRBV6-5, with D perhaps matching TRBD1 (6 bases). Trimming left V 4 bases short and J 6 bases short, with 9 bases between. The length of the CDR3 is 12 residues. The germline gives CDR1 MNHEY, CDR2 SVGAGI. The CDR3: CASSSEGAEAFF. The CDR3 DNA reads TGTGCCAGCAGTTCTGAGGGGGCTGAAGCTTTCTTT.

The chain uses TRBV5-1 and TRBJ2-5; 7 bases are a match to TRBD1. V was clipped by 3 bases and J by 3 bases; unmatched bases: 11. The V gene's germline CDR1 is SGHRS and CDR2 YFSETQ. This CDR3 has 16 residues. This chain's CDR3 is CASSYRDSQGKETQYF. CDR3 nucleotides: TGCGCCAGCAGCTATCGGGACAGCCAGGGTAAAGAGACCCAGTACTTC.

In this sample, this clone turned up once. CDR3 region: CASSEMGNSGNTIYF. The CDR3 nucleotides read TGTGCCAGCAGTGAAATGGGAAACTCTGGAAACACCATATATTTT. The chain couples TRBV6-1 to TRBJ1-3; D is undetermined. V was shortened by 2 bases and J by 0 bases, with 8 bases between the two germline ends. The CDR3 is made up of 15 amino acids. Germline loops: CDR1 MNHNS, CDR2 SASEGT.

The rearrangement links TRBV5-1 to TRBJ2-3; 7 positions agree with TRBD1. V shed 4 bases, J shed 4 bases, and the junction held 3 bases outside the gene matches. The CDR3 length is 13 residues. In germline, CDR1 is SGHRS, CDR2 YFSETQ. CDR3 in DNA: TGCGCCAGCAGCGGTACAGGGGCAGATACGCAGTATTTT. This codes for CASSGTGADTQYF. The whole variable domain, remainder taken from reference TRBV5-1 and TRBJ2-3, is KAGVTQTPRYLIKTRGQQVTLSCSPISGHRSVSWYQQTPGQGLQFLFEYFSETQRNKGNFPGRFSGRQFSNSRSEMNVSTLELGDSALYLCASSGTGADTQYFGPGTRLTVL.

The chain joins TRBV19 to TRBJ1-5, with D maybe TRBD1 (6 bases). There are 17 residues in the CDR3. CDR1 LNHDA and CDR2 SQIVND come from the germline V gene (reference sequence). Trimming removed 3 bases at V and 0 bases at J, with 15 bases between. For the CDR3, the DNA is TGTGCCAGTAGTATCGAGACAGGTTTTTATAGCAATCAGCCCCAGCATTTT. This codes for CASSIETGFYSNQPQHF.

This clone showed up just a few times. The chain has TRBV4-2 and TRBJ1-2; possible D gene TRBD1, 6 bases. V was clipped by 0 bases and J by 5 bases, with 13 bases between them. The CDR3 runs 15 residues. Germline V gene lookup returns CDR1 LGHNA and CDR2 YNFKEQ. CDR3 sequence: CASSQDPGDDYGYTF. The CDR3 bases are TGTGCCAGCAGCCAAGACCCAGGGGATGATTATGGCTACACCTTC.

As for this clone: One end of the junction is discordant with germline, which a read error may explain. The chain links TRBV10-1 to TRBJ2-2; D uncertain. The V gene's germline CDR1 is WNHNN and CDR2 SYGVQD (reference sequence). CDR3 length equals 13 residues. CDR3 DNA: TGCGCCAGCAGTGAGTCAGGTGACGGGCAGCTGTTTTTT. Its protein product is CASSESGDGQLFF.

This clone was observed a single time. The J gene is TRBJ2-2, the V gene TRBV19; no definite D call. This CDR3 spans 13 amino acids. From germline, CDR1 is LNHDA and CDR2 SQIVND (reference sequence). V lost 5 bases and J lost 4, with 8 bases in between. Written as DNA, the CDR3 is TGTGCCAGTAGTCCTATACGCACCGGGGAGCTGTTTTTT. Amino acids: CASSPIRTGELFF. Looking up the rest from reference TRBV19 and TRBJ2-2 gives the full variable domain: DGGITQSPKYLFRKEGQNVTLSCEQNLNHDAMYWYRQDPGQGLRLIYYSQIVNDFQKGDIAEGYSVSREKKESFPLTVTSAQKNPTAFYLCASSPIRTGELFFGEGSRLTVL.

CDR3 in amino acids: CASSEPGLGPNYGYTF. The CDR3 nucleotides read TGTGCCAGCAGTGAACCCGGGCTGGGGCCTAACTATGGCTACACCTTC. The chain uses TRBV6-1 and TRBJ1-2; D possibly corresponds to TRBD1 (5 bases). With 2 bases removed from V and 0 bases from J, the gap between germline ends came to 13 bases. The CDR3 is made up of 16 amino acids. Germline V gives CDR1 MNHNS, CDR2 SASEGT.

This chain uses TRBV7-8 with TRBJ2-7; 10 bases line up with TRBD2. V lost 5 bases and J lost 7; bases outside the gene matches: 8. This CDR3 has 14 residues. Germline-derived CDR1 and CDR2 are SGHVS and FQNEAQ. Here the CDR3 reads CASSPLAGFDEQYF. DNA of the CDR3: TGTGCCAGCAGCCCACTAGCGGGATTCGATGAGCAGTACTTC.

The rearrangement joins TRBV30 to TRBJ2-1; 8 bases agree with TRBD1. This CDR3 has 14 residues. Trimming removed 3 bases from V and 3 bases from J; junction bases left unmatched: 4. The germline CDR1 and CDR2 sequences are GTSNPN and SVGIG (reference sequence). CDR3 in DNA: TGTGCCTGGAGCAGTGACAGGGGCTACAATGAGCAGTTCTTC. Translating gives CAWSSDRGYNEQFF.

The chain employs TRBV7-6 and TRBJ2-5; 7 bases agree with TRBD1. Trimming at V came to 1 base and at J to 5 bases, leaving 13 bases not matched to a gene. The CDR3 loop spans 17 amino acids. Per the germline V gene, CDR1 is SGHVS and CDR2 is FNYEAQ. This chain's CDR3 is CASSLDYEGAASETQYF. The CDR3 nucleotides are TGTGCCAGCAGCTTAGATTACGAGGGGGCAGCGTCGGAGACCCAGTACTTC. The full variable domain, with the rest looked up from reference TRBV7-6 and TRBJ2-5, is GAGVSQSPRYKVTKRGQDVALRCDPISGHVSLYWYRQALGQGPEFLTYFNYEAQQDKSGLPNDRFSAERPEGSISTLTIQRTEQRDSAMYRCASSLDYEGAASETQYFGPGTRLLVL.

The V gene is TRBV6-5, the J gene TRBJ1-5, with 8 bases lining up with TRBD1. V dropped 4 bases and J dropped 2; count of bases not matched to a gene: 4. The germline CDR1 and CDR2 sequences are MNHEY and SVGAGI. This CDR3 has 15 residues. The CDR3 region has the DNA TGTGCCAGCAGTTTTGGACAGGGAGGCAATCAGCCCCAGCATTTT. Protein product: CASSFGQGGNQPQHF.